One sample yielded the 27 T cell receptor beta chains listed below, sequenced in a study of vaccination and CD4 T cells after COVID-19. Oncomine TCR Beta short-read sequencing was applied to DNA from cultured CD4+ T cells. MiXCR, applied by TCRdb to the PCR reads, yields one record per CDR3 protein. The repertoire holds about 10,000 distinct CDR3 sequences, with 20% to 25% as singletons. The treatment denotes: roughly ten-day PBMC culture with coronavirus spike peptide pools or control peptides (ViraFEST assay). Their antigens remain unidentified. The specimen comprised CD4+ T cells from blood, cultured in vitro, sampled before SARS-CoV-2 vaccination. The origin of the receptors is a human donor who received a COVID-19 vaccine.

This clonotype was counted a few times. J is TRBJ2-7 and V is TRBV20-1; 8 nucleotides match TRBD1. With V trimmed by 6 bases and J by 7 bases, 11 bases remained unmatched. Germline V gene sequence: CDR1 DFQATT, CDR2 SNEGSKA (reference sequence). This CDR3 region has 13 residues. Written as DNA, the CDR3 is TGCAGTGCCATTCAGGGGGCTCGTCGGGAGCAGTACTTC. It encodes CSAIQGARREQYF.

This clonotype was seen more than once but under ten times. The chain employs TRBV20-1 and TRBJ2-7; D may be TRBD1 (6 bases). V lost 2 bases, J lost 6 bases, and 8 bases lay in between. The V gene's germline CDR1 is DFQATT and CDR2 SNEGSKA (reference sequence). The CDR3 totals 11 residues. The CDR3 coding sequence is TGCAGTGCTAGACAGGGGAGCGAGCAGTACTTC. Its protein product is CSARQGSEQYF.

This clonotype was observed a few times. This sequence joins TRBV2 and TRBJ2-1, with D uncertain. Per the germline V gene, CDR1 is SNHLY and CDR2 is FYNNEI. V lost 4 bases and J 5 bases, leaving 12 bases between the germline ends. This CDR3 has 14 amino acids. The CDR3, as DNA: TGTGCCAGCAGTGGCAAGGGAAAGGACAATGAGCAGTTCTTC. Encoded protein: CASSGKGKDNEQFF.

The CDR3 here is CASSPPGARYTEAFF. CDR3 sequence (DNA): TGTGCCAGCTCACCACCGGGAGCTCGGTACACTGAAGCTTTCTTT. This rearrangement joins TRBV18 to TRBJ1-1; D not resolved. This CDR3 has 15 residues. The germline V and J ends were trimmed by 0 bases and 3 bases, with 11 bases remaining between them. Germline values: CDR1 KGHSH, CDR2 LQKENI.

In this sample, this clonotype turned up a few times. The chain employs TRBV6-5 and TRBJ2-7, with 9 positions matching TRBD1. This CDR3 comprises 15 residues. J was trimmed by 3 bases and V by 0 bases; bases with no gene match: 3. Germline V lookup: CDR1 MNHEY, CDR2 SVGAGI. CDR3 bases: TGTGCCAGCAGTTACTCAGACAGGGGGGACTACGAGCAGTACTTC. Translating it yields CASSYSDRGDYEQYF.

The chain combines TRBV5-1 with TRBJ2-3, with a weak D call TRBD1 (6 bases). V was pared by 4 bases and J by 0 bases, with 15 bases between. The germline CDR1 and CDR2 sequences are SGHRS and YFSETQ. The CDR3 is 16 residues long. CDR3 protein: CASSLGTSDSTDTQYF. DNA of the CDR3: TGCGCCAGCAGCCTGGGGACATCAGATAGCACAGATACGCAGTATTTT. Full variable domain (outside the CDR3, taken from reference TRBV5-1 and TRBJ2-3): KAGVTQTPRYLIKTRGQQVTLSCSPISGHRSVSWYQQTPGQGLQFLFEYFSETQRNKGNFPGRFSGRQFSNSRSEMNVSTLELGDSALYLCASSLGTSDSTDTQYFGPGTRLTVL.

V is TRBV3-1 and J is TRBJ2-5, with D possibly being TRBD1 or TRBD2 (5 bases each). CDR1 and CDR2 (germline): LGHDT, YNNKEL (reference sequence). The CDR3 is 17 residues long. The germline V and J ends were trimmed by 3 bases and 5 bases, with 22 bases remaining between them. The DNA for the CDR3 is TGTGCCAGCAGCCATTTCGCCTCCCCTTTGGGGACGGAGACCCAGTACTTC. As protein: CASSHFASPLGTETQYF.

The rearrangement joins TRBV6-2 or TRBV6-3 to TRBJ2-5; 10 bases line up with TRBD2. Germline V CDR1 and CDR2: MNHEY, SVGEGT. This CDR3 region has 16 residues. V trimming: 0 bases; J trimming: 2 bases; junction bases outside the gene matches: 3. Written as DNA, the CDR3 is TGTGCCAGCAGTTACTCAAGGACTAGCGGACAAGAGACCCAGTACTTC. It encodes CASSYSRTSGQETQYF.

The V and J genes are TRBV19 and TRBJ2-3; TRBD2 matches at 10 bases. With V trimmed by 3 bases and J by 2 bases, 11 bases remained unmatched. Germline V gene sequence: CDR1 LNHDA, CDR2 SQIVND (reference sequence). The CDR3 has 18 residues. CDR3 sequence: CASSISVLAGPYTDTQYF. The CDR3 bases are TGTGCCAGTAGTATTTCCGTACTAGCGGGACCGTACACAGATACGCAGTATTTT.

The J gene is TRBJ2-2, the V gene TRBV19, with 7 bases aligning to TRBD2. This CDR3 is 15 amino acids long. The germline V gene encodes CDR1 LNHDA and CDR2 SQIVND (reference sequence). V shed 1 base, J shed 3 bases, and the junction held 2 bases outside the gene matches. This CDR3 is CASSIAGGYTGELFF. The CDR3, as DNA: TGTGCCAGTAGTATAGCGGGGGGTTACACCGGGGAGCTGTTTTTT. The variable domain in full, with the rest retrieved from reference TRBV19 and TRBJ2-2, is DGGITQSPKYLFRKEGQNVTLSCEQNLNHDAMYWYRQDPGQGLRLIYYSQIVNDFQKGDIAEGYSVSREKKESFPLTVTSAQKNPTAFYLCASSIAGGYTGELFFGEGSRLTVL.

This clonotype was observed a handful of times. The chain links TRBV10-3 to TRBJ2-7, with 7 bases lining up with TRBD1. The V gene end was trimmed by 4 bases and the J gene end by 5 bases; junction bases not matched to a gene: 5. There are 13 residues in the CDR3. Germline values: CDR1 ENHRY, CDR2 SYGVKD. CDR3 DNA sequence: TGTGCCATCAGTGGGACAGGAGGTAACGAGCAGTACTTC. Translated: CAISGTGGNEQYF.

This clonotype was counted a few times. The CDR3 loop reads CASSIAGQETQYF. The DNA of the CDR3 is TGTGCCAGTAGTATAGCGGGGCAAGAGACCCAGTACTTC. The chain recombines TRBV19 with TRBJ2-5; weak D call: TRBD2 (5 bases). The CDR3 is 13 amino acids. Germline loops: CDR1 LNHDA, CDR2 SQIVND (reference sequence). The V end lost 1 base, the J end lost 2 bases, and 5 bases lay between the germline ends.

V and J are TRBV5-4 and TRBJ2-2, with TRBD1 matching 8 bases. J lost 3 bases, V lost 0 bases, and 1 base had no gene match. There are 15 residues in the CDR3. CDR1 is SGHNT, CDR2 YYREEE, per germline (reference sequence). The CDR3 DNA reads TGTGCCAGCAGCTTGGACAGGGGGTACACCGGGGAGCTGTTTTTT. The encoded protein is CASSLDRGYTGELFF.

The CDR3 DNA sequence: TGTGCCAGTAGTTCCCTACCCGCCTACACAGATACGCAGTATTTT. It encodes CASSSLPAYTDTQYF. This chain uses TRBV19 with TRBJ2-3; no clear D. The CDR3 is made up of 15 amino acids. Germline loops: CDR1 LNHDA, CDR2 SQIVND (reference sequence). Trimming stripped 5 bases from V and 2 bases from J, with 14 bases between.

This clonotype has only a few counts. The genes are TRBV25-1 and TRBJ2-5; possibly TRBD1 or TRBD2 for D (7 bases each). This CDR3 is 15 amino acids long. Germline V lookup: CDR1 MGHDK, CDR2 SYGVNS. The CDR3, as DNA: TGTGCACCAGGGGGGGGGTATTGTACCGGGGAGACCCAGTACTTC. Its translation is CAPGGGYCTGETQYF.

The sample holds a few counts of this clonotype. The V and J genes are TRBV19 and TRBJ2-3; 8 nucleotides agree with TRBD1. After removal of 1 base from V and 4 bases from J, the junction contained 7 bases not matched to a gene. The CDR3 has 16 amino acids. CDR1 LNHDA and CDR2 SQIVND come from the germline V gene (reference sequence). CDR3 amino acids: CASSIGFQGAADTQYF. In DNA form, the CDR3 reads TGTGCCAGTAGTATAGGGTTTCAGGGGGCAGCAGATACGCAGTATTTT.

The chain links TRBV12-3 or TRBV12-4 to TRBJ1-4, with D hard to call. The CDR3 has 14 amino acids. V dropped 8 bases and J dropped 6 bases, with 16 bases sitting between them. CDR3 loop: CASRDTSRYEKLFF. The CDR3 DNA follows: TGTGCCAGCCGAGACACCTCCCGTTATGAAAAACTGTTTTTT.

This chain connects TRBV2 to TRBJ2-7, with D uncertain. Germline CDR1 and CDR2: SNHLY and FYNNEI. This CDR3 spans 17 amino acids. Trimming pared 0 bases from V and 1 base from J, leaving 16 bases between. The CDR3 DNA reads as TGTGCCAGCAGTGAAGCACTTAGTCGGGTCCTATCCTACGAGCAGTACTTC. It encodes CASSEALSRVLSYEQYF.

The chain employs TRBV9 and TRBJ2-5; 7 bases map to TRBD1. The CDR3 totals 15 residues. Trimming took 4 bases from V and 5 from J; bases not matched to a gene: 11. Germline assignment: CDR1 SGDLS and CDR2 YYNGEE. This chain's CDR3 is CASSPTTGAGETQYF. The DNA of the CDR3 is TGTGCCAGCAGCCCAACTACAGGGGCCGGGGAGACCCAGTACTTC.

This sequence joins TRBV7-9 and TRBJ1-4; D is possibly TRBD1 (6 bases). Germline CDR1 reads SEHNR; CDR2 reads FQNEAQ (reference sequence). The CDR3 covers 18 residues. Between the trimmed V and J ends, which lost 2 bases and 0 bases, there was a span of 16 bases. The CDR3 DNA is TGTGCCAGCAGCTTAATTCGGGGGGCCGCTGCAACTAATGAAAAACTGTTTTTT. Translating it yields CASSLIRGAAATNEKLFF.

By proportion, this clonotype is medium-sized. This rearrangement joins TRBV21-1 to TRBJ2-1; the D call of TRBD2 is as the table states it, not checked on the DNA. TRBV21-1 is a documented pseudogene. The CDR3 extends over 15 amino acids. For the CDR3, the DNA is TGTGCCAGCAGGACTCTAGCGGGGTCCTACAATGAGCAGTTCTTC. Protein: CASRTLAGSYNEQFF.

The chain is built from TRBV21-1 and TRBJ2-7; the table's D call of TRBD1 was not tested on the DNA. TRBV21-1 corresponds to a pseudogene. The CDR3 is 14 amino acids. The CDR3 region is CASSKPTGIDEQYF. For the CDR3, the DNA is TGTGCCAGCAGCAAGCCGACAGGGATTGACGAGCAGTACTTC.

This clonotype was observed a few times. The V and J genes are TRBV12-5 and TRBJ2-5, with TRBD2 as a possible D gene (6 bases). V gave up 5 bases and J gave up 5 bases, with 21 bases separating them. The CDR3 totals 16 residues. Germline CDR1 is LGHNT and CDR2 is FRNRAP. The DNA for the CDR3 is TGTGCTAGTGGTCCCCCCCCCGGAGGGCTCGAGGAGACCCAGTACTTC. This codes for CASGPPPGGLEETQYF.

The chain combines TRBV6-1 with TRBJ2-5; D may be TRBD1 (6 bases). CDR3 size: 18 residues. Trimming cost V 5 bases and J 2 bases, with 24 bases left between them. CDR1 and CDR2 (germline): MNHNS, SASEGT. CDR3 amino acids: CASSQGVGAARPQETQYF. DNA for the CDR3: TGTGCCAGCAGTCAAGGGGTGGGGGCTGCGCGACCACAAGAGACCCAGTACTTC.

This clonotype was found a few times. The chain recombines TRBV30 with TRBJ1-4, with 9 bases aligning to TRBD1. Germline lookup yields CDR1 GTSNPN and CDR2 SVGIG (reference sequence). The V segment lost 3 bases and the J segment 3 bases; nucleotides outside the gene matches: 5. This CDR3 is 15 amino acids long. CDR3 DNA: TGTGCCTGGAGCGCCGGGACAGGGCCTAATGAAAAACTGTTTTTT. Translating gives CAWSAGTGPNEKLFF.

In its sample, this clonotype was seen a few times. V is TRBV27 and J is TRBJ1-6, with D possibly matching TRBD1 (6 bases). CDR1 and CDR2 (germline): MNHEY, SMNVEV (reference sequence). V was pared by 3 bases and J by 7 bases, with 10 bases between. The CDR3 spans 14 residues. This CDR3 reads CASSFRGENSPLHF. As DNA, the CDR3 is TGTGCCAGCAGTTTCAGGGGTGAGAATTCACCCCTCCACTTT.

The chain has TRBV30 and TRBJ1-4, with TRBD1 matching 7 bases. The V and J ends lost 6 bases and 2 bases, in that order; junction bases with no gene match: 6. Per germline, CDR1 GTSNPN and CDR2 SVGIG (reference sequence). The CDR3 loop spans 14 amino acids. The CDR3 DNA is TGTGCCTGCCCCACAGGGGATACTAATGAAAAACTGTTTTTT. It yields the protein CACPTGDTNEKLFF.